A single sample gave rise to the 7 T cell receptor beta chains below, sequenced in a study of T-cell reconstitution after alpha-beta-depleted transplantation in children. Preparation of the TCRbeta library used unique molecular identifiers. In TCRdb, the PCR reads were re-called with MiXCR into one record per CDR3 protein. Seen here are around 400,000 distinct CDR3 sequences, around 21% observed once, and the top ten hold over 3.5%. The sample here was PBMCs from the stem cell graft donor, taken from the stem cell graft. The origin of the receptors is a human donor who donated a stem cell graft to a child with acute myeloid leukemia.

This clonotype was observed at least ten times. The chain is built from TRBV12-3 or TRBV12-4 and TRBJ2-1, with TRBD2 matching 8 bases. V lost 6 bases and J lost 9; bases outside the gene matches: 19. This CDR3 spans 17 amino acids. The CDR3 bases are TGTGCCAGCAGCCCCCCTCGACCGGGACTAGTCCCTATTGAGCAGTTCTTC. Translated, it gives CASSPPRPGLVPIEQFF.

This clonotype was recorded a few times. The J gene is TRBJ2-3, the V gene TRBV12-3 or TRBV12-4; tentatively, D is TRBD2 (6 bases). Trimming took off 3 bases at V and 5 bases at J, with 12 bases between the two ends. CDR3 length: 14 residues. DNA of the CDR3: TGTGCCAGCAGTTTGCTTGAGGGAGGAGATACGCAGTATTTT. Translated, it gives CASSLLEGGDTQYF.

This clonotype came up many times. The rearrangement links TRBV20-1 to TRBJ2-1, with 10 positions matching TRBD2. This CDR3 has 15 amino acids. After removal of 3 bases from V and 6 bases from J, the junction contained 8 bases not matched to a gene. The germline V gene encodes CDR1 DFQATT and CDR2 SNEGSKA (reference sequence). The CDR3 here is CSASSLAGAGNEQFF. The CDR3 coding sequence is TGCAGTGCTAGTTCCCTAGCGGGAGCAGGCAATGAGCAGTTCTTC.

In this sample, this clonotype turned up a few times. The chain joins TRBV7-2 to TRBJ2-5; 14 positions match TRBD2. This CDR3 is 15 amino acids long. The germline gives CDR1 SGHTA, CDR2 FQGNSA. Trimming cost V 6 bases and J 4 bases; bases outside gene matches: 4. CDR3: CASRGGLAGVETQYF. CDR3 DNA: TGTGCCAGCAGAGGGGGACTAGCGGGAGTAGAGACCCAGTACTTC.

This clonotype was counted many times. The chain combines TRBV29-1 with TRBJ2-7, with 11 bases fitting TRBD2. The CDR3 length is 14 residues. Trimming took 4 bases from V and 2 from J; bases not matched to a gene: 4. CDR1 is SQVTM, CDR2 ANQGSEA, per germline. The DNA of the CDR3 is TGCAGCGTTGTCCTAGCGGGAGGTGCCTACGAGCAGTACTTC. Its protein is CSVVLAGGAYEQYF.

The chain employs TRBV4-3 and TRBJ2-7; unclear D gene. V was pared by 1 base and J by 4 bases, with 8 bases between. Germline-derived CDR1 and CDR2 are LGHNA and YSLEER. This CDR3 contains 13 residues. The CDR3: CASSQGSFYEQYF. The CDR3 DNA reads TGCGCCAGCAGCCAAGGGTCATTTTACGAGCAGTACTTC.

The chain joins TRBV6-2 or TRBV6-3 to TRBJ2-7; D not resolved. The V gene lost 2 bases and the J gene lost 5 bases, with 13 bases spanning the gap. CDR3 length: 14 residues. In germline, CDR1 is MNHEY, CDR2 SVGEGT. CDR3 in amino acids: CASSYVFPSHEQYF. In DNA, the CDR3 is TGTGCCAGCAGTTACGTCTTCCCTTCGCACGAGCAGTACTTC.